These T cell receptor beta chains were read from a single sample in a study of shared clonotypes between healthy human individuals. The protocol was immunoSEQ multiplex PCR, while the TCRdb copy is restricted to in-frame clones and leaves out a portion. The sample records roughly 2.4 million clones, around 95% being singletons. The sample consisted of naive CD4+ T cells sorted from blood. Source of these receptors: a young man in good health. Each CDR3 is given with its conserved first and last residue. The D gene is left open where the match is weak. Some rows have no size entry. The others give once, few or many, or a class for an expanded clone.

.,TRBV2,TRBJ1-6,few,13,TGTGCCAGCAGACGGGACATTCAGTCACCCCTCCACTTT,CASRRDIQSPLHF
TRBD2,TRBV6-1,TRBJ2-3,.,17,TGTGCCAGCAGTGAAGTAAAGCTAGCGGGGCCCACAGATACGCAGTATTTT,CASSEVKLAGPTDTQYF
TRBD1,TRBV29-1,TRBJ2-5,.,14,TGCAGCGTAGACAGGGTAGCTTTTGGAGAGACCCAGTACTTC,CSVDRVAFGETQYF
.,TRBV4-3,TRBJ1-3,.,18,TGCGCCAGCAGCCAAGGACCCCGAATAGGTGTCTCTGGAAACACCATATATTTT,CASSQGPRIGVSGNTIYF
TRBD1,TRBV5-4,TRBJ2-7,.,15,TGTGCCAGCAGCCCGGAACGTACAGGGGGAGGTGAGCAGTACTTC,CASSPERTGGGEQYF
.,TRBV6-1,TRBJ1-1,.,12,TGTGCCAGCAGTGGGGACGGGAAGGAAGCTTTCTTT,CASSGDGKEAFF
TRBD1,TRBV6-5,TRBJ1-2,.,15,TGTGCCAGCAGTTACAGGCCAGGGGGTCGATATGGCTACACCTTC,CASSYRPGGRYGYTF
TRBD1,TRBV5-1,TRBJ2-2,.,15,TGCGCCAGCACGCACCGGGACAGGAACACCGGGGAGCTGTTTTTT,CASTHRDRNTGELFF
TRBD1,TRBV5-4,TRBJ1-1,.,15,TGTGCCAGCAGCTTCCCGGGACAGACGAACACTGAAGCTTTCTTT,CASSFPGQTNTEAFF
.,TRBV7-2,TRBJ2-1,.,14,TGTGCCAGCAGCTTAGCGTTTTCCGGGGGTGAGCAGTTCTTC,CASSLAFSGGEQFF
.,TRBV4-3,TRBJ2-1,once,15,TGCGCCAGCAGGGATGCGCTCTCCTACTACAATGAGCAGTTCTTC,CASRDALSYYNEQFF
.,TRBV7-2,TRBJ2-1,.,15,TGTGCCAGCAGCTGGGGGGCTAGCTCCTACAATGAGCAGTTCTTC,CASSWGASSYNEQFF
.,TRBV10-3,TRBJ2-7,.,13,TGTGCCATCAGTGGGACAGGACTATACGAGCAGTACTTC,CAISGTGLYEQYF
TRBD2,TRBV14,TRBJ2-1,.,16,TGTGCCAGCAGCCAAGTACCGCGACTAGCGGGAGGTGAGCAGTTCTTC,CASSQVPRLAGGEQFF
TRBD1,TRBV30,TRBJ1-5,.,13,TGTGCCTGGAGCGGGACAGGTGGTCAGCCCCAGCATTTT,CAWSGTGGQPQHF
.,TRBV28,TRBJ1-5,.,14,TGTGCCAGCATGTGGTCTCATAGCAATCAGCCCCAGCATTTT,CASMWSHSNQPQHF
TRBD1,TRBV28,TRBJ2-7,.,13,TGTGCCAGCAGTTGGGACAGCACCTACGAGCAGTACTTC,CASSWDSTYEQYF
.,TRBV5-6,TRBJ1-4,.,14,TGTGCCAGCAGCTTGGTAGATACTAATGAAAAACTGTTTTTT,CASSLVDTNEKLFF
TRBD2,TRBV7-8,TRBJ2-2,.,16,TGTGCCAGCAGCCCCCGGGGTAGCGGGACCACCGGGGAGCTGTTTTTT,CASSPRGSGTTGELFF
TRBD2,TRBV5-1,TRBJ2-3,.,16,TGCGCCAGCAGACCCGGACTAGCGGGTTTCACAGATACGCAGTATTTT,CASRPGLAGFTDTQYF